This entry lists 25 T cell receptor beta chains sequenced from one sample in a study of blood T cell repertoires in COVID-19. Profiled with immunoSEQ multiplex PCR; TCRdb holds only in-frame clones, not every one. Altogether more than 85,000 clones are present, about 90% being singletons, with the ten largest covering around 1.1%. Sample: peripheral blood. The receptor source for this set is a human donor in a cohort sampled during active COVID-19.

The chain carries TRBV4-3 and TRBJ2-1; 7 bases are shared with TRBD2. After removal of 5 bases from V and 3 bases from J, the junction contained 4 bases not matched to a gene. CDR3 length: 14 amino acids. Germline values: CDR1 LGHNA, CDR2 YSLEER. The CDR3 DNA reads as TGCGCCAGCAGCGCTAGCGGTCTCTACAATGAGCAGTTCTTC. Amino acid sequence: CASSASGLYNEQFF.

The gene calls are TRBV28 and TRBJ1-2; 9 bases are a match to TRBD1. There are 15 residues in the CDR3. Germline V gives CDR1 MDHEN, CDR2 SYDVKM. Trimming at V came to 5 bases and at J to 6 bases, leaving 10 bases not matched to a gene. The DNA for the CDR3 is TGTGCCAGCAGTCTCTTACAGGGGGCAGTTAATGGCTACACCTTC. Protein: CASSLLQGAVNGYTF.

J is TRBJ2-2 and V is TRBV5-4, with D tentatively TRBD1 (5 bases). The CDR3 is 16 residues long. CDR1 SGHNT and CDR2 YYREEE come from the germline V gene (reference sequence). Trimming shortened V by 3 bases and J by 1 base, and 13 bases separated the two germline ends. CDR3: CASSSLGRVNTGELFF. Here the CDR3 DNA reads TGTGCCAGCAGCTCTCTGGGCAGGGTGAACACCGGGGAGCTGTTTTTT.

This chain links TRBV18 with TRBJ2-3; 9 positions match TRBD2. The trim removed 4 bases at V and 5 bases at J, leaving 7 bases unmatched. Germline V gene data show CDR1 as KGHSH and CDR2 as LQKENI. The CDR3 loop spans 15 amino acids. This CDR3 reads CASSHGLAKIDTQYF. In DNA form, the CDR3 reads TGTGCCAGCTCACACGGACTAGCGAAGATAGATACGCAGTATTTT. Full variable domain (rest looked up from reference TRBV18 and TRBJ2-3): NAGVMQNPRHLVRRRGQEARLRCSPMKGHSHVYWYRQLPEEGLKFMVYLQKENIIDESGMPKERFSAEFPKEGPSILRIQQVVRGDSAAYFCASSHGLAKIDTQYFGPGTRLTVL.

The CDR3 reads CASSPGTSGGTDTQYF. The CDR3 DNA reads as TGTGCCAGCAGCCCAGGGACTAGCGGGGGGACAGATACGCAGTATTTT. The rearrangement uses TRBV11-3 and TRBJ2-3; 15 bases are shared with TRBD2. The J segment lost 3 bases and the V segment lost 5 bases, leaving 3 bases of the junction unmatched. The CDR3 spans 16 residues. CDR1 and CDR2 from the germline V gene are SGHNT and YENEEA.

V usage is TRBV10-3 and J usage is TRBJ2-7, with 7 nucleotides matching TRBD2. The CDR3 is 13 residues long. V lost 6 bases and J lost 3; bases outside the gene matches: 5. The germline gives CDR1 ENHRY, CDR2 SYGVKD. Here the CDR3 reads CAIRSRENYEQYF. CDR3 DNA sequence: TGTGCCATCAGATCGCGGGAGAACTACGAGCAGTACTTC.

The chain recombines TRBV5-1 with TRBJ1-1; 8 bases are shared with TRBD1. The CDR3 sequence is 16 residues long. Germline V CDR1 and CDR2: SGHRS, YFSETQ. V was clipped by 4 bases and J by 6 bases; unmatched bases: 14. The CDR3 DNA is TGCGCCAGCAGCCCTTCGACAGGGGTGATTCTCGCTGAAGCTTTCTTT. Its protein product is CASSPSTGVILAEAFF. Looking up the rest from reference TRBV5-1 and TRBJ1-1 gives the full variable domain: KAGVTQTPRYLIKTRGQQVTLSCSPISGHRSVSWYQQTPGQGLQFLFEYFSETQRNKGNFPGRFSGRQFSNSRSEMNVSTLELGDSALYLCASSPSTGVILAEAFFGQGTRLTVV.

The chain couples TRBV3-1 (or the pseudogene TRBV3-2) to TRBJ1-5, with a tentative D call TRBD1 (5 bases). The CDR3 is made up of 17 amino acids. The germline V gene has CDR1 LGHDT and CDR2 YNNKEL (reference sequence). Trimming removed 1 base at V and 4 bases at J, with 17 bases between. CDR3 residues: CASSQGSGQGRNQPQHF. The CDR3 DNA reads as TGTGCCAGCAGCCAAGGCTCTGGCCAGGGTAGGAATCAGCCCCAGCATTTT.

J is TRBJ1-2 and V is TRBV29-1; D might be TRBD1 (5 bases). Germline V gene sequence: CDR1 SQVTM, CDR2 ANQGSEA. The CDR3 runs 11 residues. Between the trimmed V and J ends, which lost 5 bases and 2 bases, there was a span of 6 bases. CDR3 region: CSVQGNYGYTF. CDR3 in DNA: TGCAGCGTTCAGGGAAACTATGGCTACACCTTC. Full variable domain (outside the CDR3, taken from reference TRBV29-1 and TRBJ1-2): SAVISQKPSRDICQRGTSLTIQCQVDSQVTMMFWYRQQPGQSLTLIATANQGSEATYESGFVIDKFPISRPNLTFSTLTVSNMSPEDSSIYLCSVQGNYGYTFGSGTRLTVV.

This rearrangement joins TRBV24-1 to TRBJ2-7, with D perhaps matching TRBD2 (5 bases). The CDR3 runs to 13 residues. V dropped 1 base and J dropped 7 bases, with 10 bases sitting between them. The germline V gene has CDR1 KGHDR and CDR2 SFDVKD. CDR3 region: CATSDFGGKEQYF. DNA for the CDR3: TGTGCCACCAGTGATTTCGGAGGAAAAGAGCAGTACTTC.

This clone came up once. Here the CDR3 reads CASSLRGPEAFF. Here the CDR3 DNA reads TGCGCCAGCAGCTTAAGGGGGCCTGAAGCTTTCTTT. V usage is TRBV5-1 and J usage is TRBJ1-1; 7 nucleotides line up with TRBD1. The V gene's germline CDR1 is SGHRS and CDR2 YFSETQ. This CDR3 is 12 amino acids long. V lost 2 bases and J lost 6; bases outside the gene matches: 1.

The rearrangement uses TRBV7-2 and TRBJ2-4; D unresolved. CDR3 length: 17 amino acids. V lost 1 base and J 0 bases, leaving 13 bases between the germline ends. CDR1 is SGHTA and CDR2 is FQGNSA in the germline V gene. The CDR3 coding sequence is TGTGCCAGCAGCTTAGACCCTCCAGGATTAGCCAAAAACATTCAGTACTTC. Protein product: CASSLDPPGLAKNIQYF.

The rearrangement joins TRBV28 to TRBJ1-5; D gene unclear. The V end lost 4 bases, the J end lost 1 base, and 17 bases lay between the germline ends. The CDR3 covers 17 residues. CDR1 MDHEN and CDR2 SYDVKM come from the germline V gene. Here the CDR3 reads CASSSRLYERSNQPQHF. The CDR3 nucleotides read TGTGCCAGCAGTTCACGACTTTACGAGAGGAGCAATCAGCCCCAGCATTTT.

CDR3 sequence: CATSGGTSYNEQFF. The CDR3 DNA follows: TGTGCCACCAGTGGGGGGACTAGCTACAATGAGCAGTTCTTC. The rearrangement joins TRBV24-1 to TRBJ2-1; TRBD2 matches at 8 bases. The V gene's germline CDR1 is KGHDR and CDR2 SFDVKD. The CDR3 sequence is 14 residues long. V gave up 5 bases and J gave up 3 bases; unmatched junction bases: 2.

The chain joins TRBV6-5 to TRBJ1-5, with 7 bases lining up with TRBD1. Germline lookup yields CDR1 MNHEY and CDR2 SVGAGI. The V segment lost 6 bases and the J segment 11 bases; nucleotides outside the gene matches: 1. CDR3 length: 10 amino acids. The CDR3 sequence: CASRGTAQHF. In nucleotides, the CDR3 is TGTGCCAGCAGGGGGACAGCCCAGCATTTT.

The J gene is TRBJ1-5, the V gene TRBV7-6; D is uncertain. CDR1 is SGHVS and CDR2 is FNYEAQ in the germline V gene. Trimming stripped 1 base from V and 6 bases from J, with 7 bases between. There are 13 residues in the CDR3. The CDR3 region is CASSLGDSQPQHF. In DNA form, the CDR3 reads TGTGCCAGCAGCTTAGGAGATAGTCAGCCCCAGCATTTT. Together with reference TRBV7-6 and TRBJ1-5, the CDR3 gives the full variable domain: GAGVSQSPRYKVTKRGQDVALRCDPISGHVSLYWYRQALGQGPEFLTYFNYEAQQDKSGLPNDRFSAERPEGSISTLTIQRTEQRDSAMYRCASSLGDSQPQHFGDGTRLSIL.

The rearrangement links TRBV2 to TRBJ2-1; TRBD1 is a possible D gene (5 bases). The ends were cut back, 4 bases at V and 2 bases at J, with 15 bases in the middle. CDR1 SNHLY and CDR2 FYNNEI come from the germline V gene. The CDR3 contains 16 residues. CDR3 amino acids: CASSARQGGAYNEQFF. The CDR3, as DNA: TGTGCCAGCAGTGCCCGGCAGGGCGGTGCCTACAATGAGCAGTTCTTC.

The V gene is TRBV29-1, the J gene TRBJ1-1; D is unresolved. From germline, CDR1 is SQVTM and CDR2 ANQGSEA. The CDR3 is 10 amino acids. Trimming left V 7 bases short and J 7 bases short, with 10 bases between. The CDR3 DNA is TGCAGCGGTTCTCGGGGTGAAGCTTTCTTT. Translated, it gives CSGSRGEAFF.

V is TRBV5-1 and J is TRBJ1-3, with D perhaps matching TRBD1 (6 bases). Germline V gene data show CDR1 as SGHRS and CDR2 as YFSETQ. This CDR3 spans 15 amino acids. Trimming pared 4 bases from V and 0 bases from J, leaving 11 bases between. The CDR3 DNA sequence: TGCGCCAGCAGCCCTCAGGGGATCTCTGGAAACACCATATATTTT. Protein: CASSPQGISGNTIYF. Using reference TRBV5-1 and TRBJ1-3 for the parts outside the CDR3, the full variable domain is KAGVTQTPRYLIKTRGQQVTLSCSPISGHRSVSWYQQTPGQGLQFLFEYFSETQRNKGNFPGRFSGRQFSNSRSEMNVSTLELGDSALYLCASSPQGISGNTIYFGEGSWLTVV.

The chain combines TRBV6-2 or TRBV6-3 with TRBJ1-4; D gene unclear. Per germline, CDR1 MNHEY and CDR2 SVGEGT. The V end was cut by 6 bases, the J end by 5 bases, with 16 bases between. CDR3 length equals 15 residues. In nucleotides, the CDR3 is TGTGCCAGCAGCCCCGAACGGGCGGGGAATGAAAAACTGTTTTTT. Amino acids: CASSPERAGNEKLFF.

The chain is built from TRBV5-5 and TRBJ1-2, with D tentatively TRBD1 (6 bases). Looked up from germline, CDR1 is SGHKS and CDR2 is YYEKEE (reference sequence). Trimming cost V 4 bases and J 8 bases, with 21 bases left between them. The CDR3 has 15 residues. DNA of the CDR3: TGTGCCAGCAGCCCCAGTAGGGGGGGGGCCGGCGGCTACACCTTC. This sequence encodes CASSPSRGGAGGYTF.

This chain joins TRBV13 and TRBJ1-1, with 10 bases that match TRBD1. V was clipped by 7 bases and J by 1 base; unmatched bases: 12. The CDR3 has 17 amino acids. CDR1 PRHDT and CDR2 FYEKMQ come from the germline V gene (reference sequence). The CDR3 bases are TGTGCCAGCACTTTTTTCGCGGACAGGGGGAGGAACACTGAAGCTTTCTTT. It encodes CASTFFADRGRNTEAFF.

The V and J genes are TRBV6-2 or TRBV6-3 and TRBJ2-7, with 8 bases that match TRBD1. Trimming took 2 bases from V and 3 from J; bases not matched to a gene: 6. The CDR3 is 15 residues long. From germline, CDR1 is MNHEY and CDR2 SVGEGT. Here the CDR3 reads CASSYKGTGDYEQYF. In DNA, the CDR3 is TGTGCCAGCAGTTACAAGGGGACAGGCGACTACGAGCAGTACTTC.

CDR3 residues: CASIRDMSRPTF. The CDR3 DNA sequence: TGTGCCAGCATTCGGGACATGAGTCGTCCCACCTTC. V and J are TRBV2 and TRBJ1-2; D is perhaps TRBD1 (6 bases). Germline-derived CDR1 and CDR2 are SNHLY and FYNNEI. The CDR3 consists of 12 residues. V dropped 7 bases and J dropped 13 bases, with 19 bases sitting between them.

In this sample, this clone turned up a few times. The chain carries TRBV10-3 and TRBJ2-3, with 9 positions matching TRBD1. V trimming: 10 bases; J trimming: 4 bases; junction bases outside the gene matches: 12. This CDR3 spans 15 amino acids. CDR1 ENHRY and CDR2 SYGVKD come from the germline V gene. The CDR3 coding sequence is TGTGCCACTCGCCTCCGGGACAGGGCTCCAGATACGCAGTATTTT. Translating gives CATRLRDRAPDTQYF.